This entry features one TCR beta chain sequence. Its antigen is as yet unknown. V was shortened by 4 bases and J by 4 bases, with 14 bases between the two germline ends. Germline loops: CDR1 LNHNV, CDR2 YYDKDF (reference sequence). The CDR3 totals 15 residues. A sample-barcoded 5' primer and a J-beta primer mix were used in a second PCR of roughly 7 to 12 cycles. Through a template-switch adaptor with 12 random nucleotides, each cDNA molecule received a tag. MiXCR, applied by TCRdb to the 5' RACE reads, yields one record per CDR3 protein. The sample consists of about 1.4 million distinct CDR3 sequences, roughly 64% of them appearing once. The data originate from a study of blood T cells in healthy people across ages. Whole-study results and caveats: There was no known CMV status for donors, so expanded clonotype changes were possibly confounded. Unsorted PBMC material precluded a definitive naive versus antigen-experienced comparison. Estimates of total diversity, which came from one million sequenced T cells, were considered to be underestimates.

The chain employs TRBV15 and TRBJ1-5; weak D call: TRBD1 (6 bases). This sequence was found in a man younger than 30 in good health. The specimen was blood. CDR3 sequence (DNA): TGTGCCACCAGCACCGGGACAACTGGGAATCAGCCCCAGCATTTT. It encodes CATSTGTTGNQPQHF.